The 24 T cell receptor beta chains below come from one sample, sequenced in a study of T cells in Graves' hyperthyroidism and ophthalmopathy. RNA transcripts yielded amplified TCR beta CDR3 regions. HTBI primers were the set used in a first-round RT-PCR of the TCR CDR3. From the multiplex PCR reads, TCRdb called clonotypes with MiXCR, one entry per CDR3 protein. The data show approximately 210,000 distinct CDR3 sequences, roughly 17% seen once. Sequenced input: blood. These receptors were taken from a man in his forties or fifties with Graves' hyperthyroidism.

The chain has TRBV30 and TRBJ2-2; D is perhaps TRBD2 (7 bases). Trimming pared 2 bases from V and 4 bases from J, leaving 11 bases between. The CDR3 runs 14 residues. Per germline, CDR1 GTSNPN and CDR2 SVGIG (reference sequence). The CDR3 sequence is CAWSWRGGTGELFF. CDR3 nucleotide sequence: TGTGCCTGGAGTTGGAGGGGGGGCACCGGGGAGCTGTTTTTT.

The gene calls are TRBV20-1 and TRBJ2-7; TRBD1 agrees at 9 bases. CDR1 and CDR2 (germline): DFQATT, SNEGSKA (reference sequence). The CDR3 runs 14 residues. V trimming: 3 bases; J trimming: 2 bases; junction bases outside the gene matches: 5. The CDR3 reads CSARIGTGPYEQYF. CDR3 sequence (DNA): TGCAGTGCTAGGATCGGGACAGGGCCCTACGAGCAGTACTTC.

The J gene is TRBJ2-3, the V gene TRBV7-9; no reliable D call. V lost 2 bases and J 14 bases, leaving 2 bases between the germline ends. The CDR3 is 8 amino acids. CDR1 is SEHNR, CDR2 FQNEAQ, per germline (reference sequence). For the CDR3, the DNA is TGTGCCAGCAGCTTACTGTATTTT. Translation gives CASSLLYF.

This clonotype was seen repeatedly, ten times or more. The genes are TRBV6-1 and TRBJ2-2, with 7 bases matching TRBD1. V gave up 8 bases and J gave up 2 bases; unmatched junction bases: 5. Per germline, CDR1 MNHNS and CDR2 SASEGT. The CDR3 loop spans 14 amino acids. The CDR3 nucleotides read TGTGCCAGCTCGAGACAGGGAAACACCGGGGAGCTGTTTTTT. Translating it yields CASSRQGNTGELFF.

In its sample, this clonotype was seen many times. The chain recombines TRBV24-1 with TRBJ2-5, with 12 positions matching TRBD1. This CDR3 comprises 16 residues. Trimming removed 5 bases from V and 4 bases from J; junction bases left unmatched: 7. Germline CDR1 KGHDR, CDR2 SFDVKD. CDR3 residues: CATSGTGTGGGETQYF. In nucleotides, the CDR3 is TGTGCCACCAGTGGCACCGGGACAGGGGGCGGAGAGACCCAGTACTTC.

The CDR3 coding sequence is TGTGCCAGCACCTCAGACTCTGGAAACACCATATATTTT. Translated: CASTSDSGNTIYF. The chain joins TRBV2 to TRBJ1-3; D ambiguous. The germline CDR1 and CDR2 sequences are SNHLY and FYNNEI. V shed 7 bases and J shed 0 bases, with 7 bases lying between them. The CDR3 extends over 13 amino acids.

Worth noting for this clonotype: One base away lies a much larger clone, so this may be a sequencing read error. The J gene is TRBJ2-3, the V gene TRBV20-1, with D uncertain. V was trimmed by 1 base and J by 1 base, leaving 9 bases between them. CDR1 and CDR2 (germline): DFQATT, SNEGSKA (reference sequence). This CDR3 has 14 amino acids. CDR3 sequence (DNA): TGCAGTGCTAGAGGTAGCCTCCGCACAGATACGCAGTATTTT. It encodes CSARGSLRTDTQYF.

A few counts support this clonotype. The CDR3 bases are TGTGCCAGCAGCTTAGGCCCGGACGCTAACTATGGCTACACCTTC. Its protein product is CASSLGPDANYGYTF. The rearrangement uses TRBV7-9 and TRBJ1-2, with unresolved D. Germline CDR1 reads SEHNR; CDR2 reads FQNEAQ (reference sequence). With 1 base removed from V and 0 bases from J, the gap between germline ends came to 9 bases. CDR3 length equals 15 residues.

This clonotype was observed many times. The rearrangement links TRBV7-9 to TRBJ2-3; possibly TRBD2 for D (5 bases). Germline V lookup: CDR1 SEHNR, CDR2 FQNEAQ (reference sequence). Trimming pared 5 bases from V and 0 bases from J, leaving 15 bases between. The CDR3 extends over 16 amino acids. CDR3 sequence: CASSLGSGTSTDTQYF. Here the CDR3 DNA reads TGTGCCAGCAGCCTAGGAAGCGGTACAAGCACAGATACGCAGTATTTT.

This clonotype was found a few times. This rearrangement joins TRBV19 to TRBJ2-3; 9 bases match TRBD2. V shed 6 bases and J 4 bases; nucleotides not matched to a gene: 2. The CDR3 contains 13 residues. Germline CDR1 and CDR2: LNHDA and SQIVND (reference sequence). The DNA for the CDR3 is TGTGCCAGTAGGGTAGCGGGAGCAGATACGCAGTATTTT. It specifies CASRVAGADTQYF.

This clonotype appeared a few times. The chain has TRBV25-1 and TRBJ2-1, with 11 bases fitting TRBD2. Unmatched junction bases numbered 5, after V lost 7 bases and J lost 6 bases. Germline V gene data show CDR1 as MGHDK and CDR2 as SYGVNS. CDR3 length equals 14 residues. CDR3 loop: CASIDLAGGNEQFF. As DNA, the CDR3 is TGTGCCAGCATAGACCTAGCGGGAGGCAATGAGCAGTTCTTC.

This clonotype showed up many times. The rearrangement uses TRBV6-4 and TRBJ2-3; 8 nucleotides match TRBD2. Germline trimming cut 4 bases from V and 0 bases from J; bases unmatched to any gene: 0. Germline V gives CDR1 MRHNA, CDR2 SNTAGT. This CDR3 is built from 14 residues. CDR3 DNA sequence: TGTGCCAGCAGTGCTAGCGGGAGCACAGATACGCAGTATTTT. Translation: CASSASGSTDTQYF.

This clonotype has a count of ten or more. CDR3: CAISESGTLKAFF. For the CDR3, the DNA is TGTGCCATCAGTGAGTCCGGGACACTGAAAGCTTTCTTT. The chain employs TRBV10-3 and TRBJ1-1, with a weak D call TRBD1 (6 bases). V was cut by 0 bases and J by 9 bases, with 11 bases left in between. Germline CDR1 ENHRY, CDR2 SYGVKD. This CDR3 has 13 amino acids.

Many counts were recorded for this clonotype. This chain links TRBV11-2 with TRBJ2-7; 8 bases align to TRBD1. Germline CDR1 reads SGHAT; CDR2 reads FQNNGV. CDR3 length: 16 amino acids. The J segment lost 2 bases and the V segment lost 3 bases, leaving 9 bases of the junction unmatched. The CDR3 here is CASSFSGQAAPYEQYF. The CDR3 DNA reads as TGTGCCAGCAGCTTTTCGGGACAGGCAGCACCCTACGAGCAGTACTTC.

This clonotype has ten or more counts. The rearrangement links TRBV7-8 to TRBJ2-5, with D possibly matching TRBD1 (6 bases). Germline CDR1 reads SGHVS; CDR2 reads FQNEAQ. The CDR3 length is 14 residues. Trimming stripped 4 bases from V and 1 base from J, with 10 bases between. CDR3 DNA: TGTGCCAGCAGCTCCAGGGACACCCAAGAGACCCAGTACTTC. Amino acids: CASSSRDTQETQYF.

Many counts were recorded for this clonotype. CDR3: CASSSGRAGKNIQYF. The CDR3 DNA follows: TGCGCCAGCAGCAGCGGGAGGGCCGGCAAAAACATTCAGTACTTC. The rearrangement links TRBV5-1 to TRBJ2-4; 10 bases map to TRBD2. The CDR3 length is 15 residues. CDR1 and CDR2 (germline): SGHRS, YFSETQ. V lost 4 bases to trimming and J lost 3 bases; unmatched junction nucleotides: 4.

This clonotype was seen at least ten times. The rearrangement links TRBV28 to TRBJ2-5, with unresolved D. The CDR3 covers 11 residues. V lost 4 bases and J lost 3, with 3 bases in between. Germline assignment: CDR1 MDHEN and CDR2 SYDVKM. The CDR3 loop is CASSSEETQYF. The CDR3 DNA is TGTGCCAGCAGTTCGGAAGAGACCCAGTACTTC.

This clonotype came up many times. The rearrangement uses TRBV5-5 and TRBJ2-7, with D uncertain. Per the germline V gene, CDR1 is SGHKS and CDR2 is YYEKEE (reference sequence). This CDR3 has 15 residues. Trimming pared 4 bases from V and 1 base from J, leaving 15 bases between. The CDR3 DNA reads TGTGCCAGCAGCCCCGGTCCCGTATTTTCCTACGAGCAGTACTTC. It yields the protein CASSPGPVFSYEQYF.

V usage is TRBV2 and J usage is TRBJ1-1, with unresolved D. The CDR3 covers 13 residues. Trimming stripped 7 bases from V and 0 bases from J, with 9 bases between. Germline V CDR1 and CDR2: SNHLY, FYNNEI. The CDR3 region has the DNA TGTGCCAGCATGGGAGACTTGAACACTGAAGCTTTCTTT. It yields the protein CASMGDLNTEAFF.

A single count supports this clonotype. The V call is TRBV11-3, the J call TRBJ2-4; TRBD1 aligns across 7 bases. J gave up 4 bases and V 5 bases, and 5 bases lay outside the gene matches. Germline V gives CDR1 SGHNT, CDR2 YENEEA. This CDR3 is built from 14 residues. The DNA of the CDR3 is TGTGCCAGCAGCCCACCGGGACAGAAAAACATTCAGTACTTC. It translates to CASSPPGQKNIQYF.

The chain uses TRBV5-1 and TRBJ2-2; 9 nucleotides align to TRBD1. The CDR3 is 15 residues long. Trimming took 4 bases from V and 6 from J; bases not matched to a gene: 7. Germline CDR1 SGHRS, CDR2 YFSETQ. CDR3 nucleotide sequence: TGCGCCAGCAGCGCCGGGACAGGGTTCGCCGGGGAGCTGTTTTTT. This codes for CASSAGTGFAGELFF.

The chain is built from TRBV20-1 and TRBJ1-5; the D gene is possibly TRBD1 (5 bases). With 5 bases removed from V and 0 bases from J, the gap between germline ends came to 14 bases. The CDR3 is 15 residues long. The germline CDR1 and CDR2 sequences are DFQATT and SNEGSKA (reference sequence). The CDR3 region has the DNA TGCAGTGCTCCCCAGGACAAGGATAGCAATCAGCCCCAGCATTTT. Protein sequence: CSAPQDKDSNQPQHF.

The CDR3 DNA reads as TGCGCCAGCAGCTTGGATCCAGGGGGTTCAGTTGGTGGCTACACCTTC. Translating gives CASSLDPGGSVGGYTF. This chain joins TRBV5-1 and TRBJ1-2, with 7 bases fitting TRBD1. The germline gives CDR1 SGHRS, CDR2 YFSETQ. The CDR3 extends over 16 amino acids. The junction had 12 bases not matched to a gene; V was cut back by 0 bases and J by 7 bases.

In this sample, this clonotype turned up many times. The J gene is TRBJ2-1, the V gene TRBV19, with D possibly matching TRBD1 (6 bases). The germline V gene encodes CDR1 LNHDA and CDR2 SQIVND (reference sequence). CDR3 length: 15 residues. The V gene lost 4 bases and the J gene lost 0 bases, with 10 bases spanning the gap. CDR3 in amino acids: CASSRQESSYNEQFF. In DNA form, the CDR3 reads TGTGCCAGTAGTAGACAGGAGAGCTCCTACAATGAGCAGTTCTTC.